One and the same sample provided the 25 T cell receptor beta chains below, sequenced in a study of early T cells in non-severe SARS-CoV-2 infection. TCRdb used MiXCR to reprocess the 5' RACE reads, holding one entry per CDR3 protein. The table records under 85,000 distinct CDR3 sequences, about 12% of them present only once. The specimen sequenced was whole blood. These receptors came from an adult who was a healthcare worker with PCR-confirmed SARS-CoV-2 infection or an uninfected control (not recorded which).

V and J are TRBV12-3 or TRBV12-4 and TRBJ1-1; perhaps TRBD1 as D (5 bases). CDR3 length: 13 residues. V lost 3 bases and J 6 bases, leaving 11 bases between the germline ends. This chain's CDR3 is CASSLEGPAEAFF. In DNA, the CDR3 is TGTGCCAGCAGTTTGGAGGGACCGGCTGAAGCTTTCTTT.

This clonotype turned up a few times. The chain links TRBV20-1 to TRBJ2-7; 7 nucleotides agree with TRBD2. Germline lookup yields CDR1 DFQATT and CDR2 SNEGSKA (reference sequence). V gave up 6 bases and J gave up 3 bases; unmatched junction bases: 5. The CDR3 totals 12 residues. The CDR3 reads CSARRGDYEQYF. The DNA for the CDR3 is TGCAGTGCCCGCCGGGGGGACTACGAGCAGTACTTC.

This clonotype was seen only a few times. V gene TRBV3-1 combines with J gene TRBJ1-2; D is possibly TRBD1 (5 bases). Germline CDR1 is LGHDT and CDR2 is YNNKEL (reference sequence). V was shortened by 4 bases and J by 1 base, with 10 bases between the two germline ends. This CDR3 has 14 residues. For the CDR3, the DNA is TGTGCCAGCAGCCCGTTTAGGGGTAACTATGGCTACACCTTC. Amino acids: CASSPFRGNYGYTF.

This clonotype was observed at least ten times. The chain recombines TRBV7-8 with TRBJ2-5; no reliable D call. The CDR3 contains 17 residues. V dropped 2 bases and J dropped 0 bases, with 16 bases sitting between them. Germline V gives CDR1 SGHVS, CDR2 FQNEAQ. CDR3 amino acids: CASSLLAARSNQETQYF. CDR3 coding DNA: TGTGCCAGCAGCTTATTGGCAGCAAGATCAAACCAAGAGACCCAGTACTTC.

This clonotype was seen a handful of times. J is TRBJ1-2 and V is TRBV13; a weak D match, TRBD1 (6 bases). Between the trimmed V and J ends, which lost 4 bases and 3 bases, there was a span of 15 bases. Germline V gene lookup returns CDR1 PRHDT and CDR2 FYEKMQ (reference sequence). The CDR3 runs to 15 residues. CDR3 in DNA: TGTGCCAGCAGCTCCGCCCCCCCAGGGGACTATGGCTACACCTTC. This codes for CASSSAPPGDYGYTF. Full variable domain (rest looked up from reference TRBV13 and TRBJ1-2): AAGVIQSPRHLIKEKRETATLKCYPIPRHDTVYWYQQGPGQDPQFLISFYEKMQSDKGSIPDRFSAQQFSDYHSELNMSSLELGDSALYFCASSSAPPGDYGYTFGSGTRLTVV.

This clonotype was counted only a few times. CDR3 residues: CASSLWREGHEQFF. CDR3 DNA sequence: TGTGCCAGCAGCTTGTGGCGGGAGGGCCATGAGCAGTTCTTC. V gene TRBV5-6 combines with J gene TRBJ2-1, with 9 bases identical to TRBD2. The ends lost 1 base at V and 8 bases at J; junction bases unmatched: 4. The V gene's germline CDR1 is SGHDT and CDR2 YYEEEE. This CDR3 is 14 amino acids long. The full variable domain, rest sourced from reference TRBV5-6 and TRBJ2-1, is DAGVTQSPTHLIKTRGQQVTLRCSPKSGHDTVSWYQQALGQGPQFIFQYYEEEERQRGNFPDRFSGHQFPNYSSELNVNALLLGDSALYLCASSLWREGHEQFFGPGTRLTVL.

This clonotype was seen repeatedly, ten times or more. V gene TRBV9 combines with J gene TRBJ1-2, with 9 bases identical to TRBD1. Per germline, CDR1 SGDLS and CDR2 YYNGEE. The trim removed 0 bases at V and 8 bases at J, leaving 5 bases unmatched. CDR3 length equals 14 residues. CDR3 loop: CASSVAGTGRGYTF. Written as DNA, the CDR3 is TGTGCCAGCAGCGTAGCAGGGACAGGGCGAGGCTACACCTTC. Full variable domain (remainder filled in from reference TRBV9 and TRBJ1-2): DSGVTQTPKHLITATGQRVTLRCSPRSGDLSVYWYQQSLDQGLQFLIQYYNGEERAKGNILERFSAQQFPDLHSELNLSSLELGDSALYFCASSVAGTGRGYTFGSGTRLTVV.

V is TRBV9 and J is TRBJ2-2; TRBD1 matches 9 bases. Germline CDR1 SGDLS, CDR2 YYNGEE. The CDR3 is made up of 16 amino acids. The J segment lost 4 bases and the V segment lost 4 bases, leaving 8 bases of the junction unmatched. The CDR3 DNA reads TGTGCCAGCAGCTCCAAGGGACAGGGATTCACCGGGGAGCTGTTTTTT. Protein product: CASSSKGQGFTGELFF. Variable domain in full (rest from reference TRBV9 and TRBJ2-2): DSGVTQTPKHLITATGQRVTLRCSPRSGDLSVYWYQQSLDQGLQFLIQYYNGEERAKGNILERFSAQQFPDLHSELNLSSLELGDSALYFCASSSKGQGFTGELFFGEGSRLTVL.

This clonotype was found many times. This chain links TRBV27 with TRBJ2-7; possible D gene TRBD1, 6 bases. Germline CDR1 and CDR2: MNHEY and SMNVEV (reference sequence). The V end was cut by 6 bases, the J end by 4 bases, with 7 bases between. CDR3 length: 11 amino acids. The CDR3 region has the DNA TGTGCCAGCAGCAGGGGTTACGAGCAGTACTTC. Protein product: CASSRGYEQYF.

This clonotype has a count of ten or more. The chain employs TRBV6-5 and TRBJ1-2; 10 nucleotides align to TRBD1. This CDR3 contains 15 residues. From germline, CDR1 is MNHEY and CDR2 SVGAGI. V shed 4 bases, J shed 6 bases, and the junction held 8 bases outside the gene matches. CDR3 residues: CASSWTGTGEDGYTF. The CDR3 DNA sequence: TGTGCCAGCAGTTGGACCGGGACAGGGGAAGATGGCTACACCTTC.

V is TRBV7-8 and J is TRBJ1-2; D may be TRBD1 (5 bases). The CDR3 runs 15 residues. The ends were cut back, 1 base at V and 4 bases at J, with 13 bases in the middle. CDR1 is SGHVS, CDR2 FQNEAQ, per germline. In DNA form, the CDR3 reads TGTGCCAGCAGCTTAGGAGACAGTCGGCTCTATGGCTACACCTTC. Translation gives CASSLGDSRLYGYTF.

This clonotype was seen many times. The chain links TRBV5-5 to TRBJ1-3; D is ambiguous. The CDR3 consists of 15 residues. V lost 2 bases to trimming and J lost 2 bases, with 11 bases between them. Germline V gene lookup returns CDR1 SGHKS and CDR2 YYEKEE (reference sequence). DNA for the CDR3: TGTGCCAGCAGCTTAGGTTGGACGCCTGGAAACACCATATATTTT. This gives the protein CASSLGWTPGNTIYF. The variable domain in full, completed from reference TRBV5-5 and TRBJ1-3, reads DAGVTQSPTHLIKTRGQQVTLRCSPISGHKSVSWYQQVLGQGPQFIFQYYEKEERGRGNFPDRFSARQFPNYSSELNVNALLLGDSALYLCASSLGWTPGNTIYFGEGSWLTVV.

This clonotype has a handful of counts. The chain carries TRBV2 and TRBJ2-7; D is perhaps TRBD1 (5 bases). Per germline, CDR1 SNHLY and CDR2 FYNNEI. This CDR3 region has 14 residues. Trimming pared 5 bases from V and 5 bases from J, leaving 16 bases between. CDR3 residues: CASSFRGRADEQYF. The DNA of the CDR3 is TGTGCCAGCAGTTTTAGGGGCAGGGCCGACGAGCAGTACTTC.

This chain connects TRBV15 to TRBJ2-5, with 10 bases aligning to TRBD1. J gave up 1 base and V 1 base, and 6 bases lay outside the gene matches. The CDR3 contains 17 residues. CDR1 is LNHNV, CDR2 YYDKDF, per germline (reference sequence). As DNA, the CDR3 is TGTGCCACCAGCAGAGGGTCTGGGGACAGGGGCCAAGAGACCCAGTACTTC. Amino acid sequence: CATSRGSGDRGQETQYF.

This chain connects TRBV5-4 to TRBJ2-1; 11 bases match TRBD2. After removal of 4 bases from V and 0 bases from J, the junction contained 3 bases not matched to a gene. CDR3 size: 16 residues. The V gene's germline CDR1 is SGHNT and CDR2 YYREEE (reference sequence). The CDR3 loop reads CASSQGLAGSYNEQFF. CDR3 bases: TGTGCCAGCAGCCAAGGACTAGCGGGCTCCTACAATGAGCAGTTCTTC.

In this sample, this clonotype turned up a few times. This chain joins TRBV6-1 and TRBJ2-1, with 11 bases lining up with TRBD2. Trimming took 2 bases from V and 3 from J; bases not matched to a gene: 9. CDR3 size: 18 residues. Germline V gene data show CDR1 as MNHNS and CDR2 as SASEGT. CDR3 sequence: CASSERDSGGAYYNEQFF. In DNA, the CDR3 is TGTGCCAGCAGTGAACGGGATAGCGGGGGGGCGTACTACAATGAGCAGTTCTTC.

In this sample, this clonotype turned up a few times. The rearrangement uses TRBV5-1 and TRBJ2-2; 9 bases are shared with TRBD2. The V gene end was trimmed by 4 bases and the J gene end by 5 bases; junction bases not matched to a gene: 6. CDR3 size: 15 residues. The germline CDR1 and CDR2 sequences are SGHRS and YFSETQ. In nucleotides, the CDR3 is TGCGCCAGCAGCCCACGGACTAGCGAGACCGGGGAGCTGTTTTTT. Its protein product is CASSPRTSETGELFF.

V and J are TRBV7-2 and TRBJ2-5, with TRBD1 as a possible D gene (5 bases). Germline-derived CDR1 and CDR2 are SGHTA and FQGNSA. Trimming removed 5 bases from V and 2 bases from J, with 12 bases in between. This CDR3 is 14 amino acids long. The CDR3 coding sequence is TGTGCCAGCAGCAAACAGGTGCGGCAAGAGACCCAGTACTTC. Residues: CASSKQVRQETQYF.

The chain employs TRBV3-1 and TRBJ2-1; D gene unclear. V was cut by 1 base and J by 0 bases, with 10 bases left in between. This CDR3 has 16 amino acids. Germline V lookup: CDR1 LGHDT, CDR2 YNNKEL (reference sequence). The CDR3 DNA reads TGTGCCAGCAGCCAAGTCGCGTACAGCTCCTACAATGAGCAGTTCTTC. Translating it yields CASSQVAYSSYNEQFF.

This clonotype was seen at least ten times. V is TRBV27 and J is TRBJ1-1; 8 bases fit TRBD1. This CDR3 is built from 15 residues. CDR1 is MNHEY, CDR2 SMNVEV, per germline (reference sequence). With V trimmed by 4 bases and J by 10 bases, 14 bases remained unmatched. The CDR3 nucleotides are TGTGCCAGCAGTTCTAGAGGGCAGGGGGCTAAGGGAGCTTTCTTT. This translates into CASSSRGQGAKGAFF.

This clonotype was observed at least ten times. V and J are TRBV3-1 and TRBJ1-2; D call uncertain. V gave up 3 bases and J gave up 7 bases, with 12 bases separating them. The CDR3 spans 13 residues. Germline V gene lookup returns CDR1 LGHDT and CDR2 YNNKEL (reference sequence). For the CDR3, the DNA is TGTGCCAGCAGCCACGGGGTAGACGGTGGCTACACCTTC. This gives the protein CASSHGVDGGYTF.

This clonotype was found a few times. The chain carries TRBV7-9 and TRBJ2-3; perhaps TRBD1 as D (6 bases). Trimming left V 0 bases short and J 2 bases short, with 12 bases between. CDR3 size: 16 residues. Germline lookup yields CDR1 SEHNR and CDR2 FQNEAQ (reference sequence). The CDR3 DNA reads TGTGCCAGCAGCTTAGCGGAGACAGGATACACAGATACGCAGTATTTT. Its translation is CASSLAETGYTDTQYF. The entire variable domain, with the rest obtained from reference TRBV7-9 and TRBJ2-3, is as follows: DTGVSQNPRHKITKRGQNVTFRCDPISEHNRLYWYRQTLGQGPEFLTYFQNEAQLEKSRLLSDRFSAERPKGSFSTLEIQRTEQGDSAMYLCASSLAETGYTDTQYFGPGTRLTVL.

V gene TRBV12-3 or TRBV12-4 combines with J gene TRBJ1-1; perhaps TRBD1 as D (6 bases). The CDR3 covers 15 residues. Trimming pared 5 bases from V and 5 bases from J, leaving 18 bases between. CDR3 sequence: CASSPLRGARTEAFF. CDR3 sequence (DNA): TGTGCCAGCAGTCCCCTGCGGGGGGCAAGGACTGAAGCTTTCTTT.

The rearrangement uses TRBV7-9 and TRBJ2-7, with D perhaps TRBD1 (5 bases). This CDR3 comprises 12 residues. Trimming left V 6 bases short and J 3 bases short, with 9 bases between. Germline loops: CDR1 SEHNR, CDR2 FQNEAQ (reference sequence). The CDR3 bases are TGTGCCAGCAGGCACGACAGCTACGAGCAGTACTTC. It encodes CASRHDSYEQYF.

This clonotype showed up many times. The rearrangement joins TRBV19 to TRBJ2-5; D uncertain. V shed 4 bases and J shed 1 base, with 1 base lying between them. Germline loops: CDR1 LNHDA, CDR2 SQIVND (reference sequence). This CDR3 region has 11 residues. The DNA of the CDR3 is TGTGCCAGTAGTACCCAAGAGACCCAGTACTTC. Translating it yields CASSTQETQYF.